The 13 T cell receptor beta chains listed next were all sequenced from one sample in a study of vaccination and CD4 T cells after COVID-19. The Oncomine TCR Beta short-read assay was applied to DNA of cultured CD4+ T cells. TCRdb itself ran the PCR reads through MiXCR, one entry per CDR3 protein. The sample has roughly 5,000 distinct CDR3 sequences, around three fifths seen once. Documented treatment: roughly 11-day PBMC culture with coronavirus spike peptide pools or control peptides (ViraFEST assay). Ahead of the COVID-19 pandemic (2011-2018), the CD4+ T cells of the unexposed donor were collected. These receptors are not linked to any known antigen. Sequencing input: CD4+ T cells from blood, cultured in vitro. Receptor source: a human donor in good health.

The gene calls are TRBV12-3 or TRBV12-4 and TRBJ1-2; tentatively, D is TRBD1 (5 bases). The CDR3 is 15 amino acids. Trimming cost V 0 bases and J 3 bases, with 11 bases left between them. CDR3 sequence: CASSLAGAGHYGYTF. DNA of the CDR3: TGTGCCAGCAGTTTAGCTGGGGCAGGGCACTATGGCTACACCTTC.

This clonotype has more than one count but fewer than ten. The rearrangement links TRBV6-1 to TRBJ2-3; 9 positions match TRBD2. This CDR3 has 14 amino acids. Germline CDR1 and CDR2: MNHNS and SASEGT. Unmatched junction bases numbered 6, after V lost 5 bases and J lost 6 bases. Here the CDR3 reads CASSQGTSLDTQYF. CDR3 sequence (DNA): TGTGCCAGCAGTCAGGGGACTAGCTTGGATACGCAGTATTTT.

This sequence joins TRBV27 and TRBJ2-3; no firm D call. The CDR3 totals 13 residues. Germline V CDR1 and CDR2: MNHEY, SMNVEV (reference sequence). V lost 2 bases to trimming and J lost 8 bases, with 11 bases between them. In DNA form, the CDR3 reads TGTGCCAGCAGTTTAAAGAGATCGGCTACGCAGTATTTT. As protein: CASSLKRSATQYF.

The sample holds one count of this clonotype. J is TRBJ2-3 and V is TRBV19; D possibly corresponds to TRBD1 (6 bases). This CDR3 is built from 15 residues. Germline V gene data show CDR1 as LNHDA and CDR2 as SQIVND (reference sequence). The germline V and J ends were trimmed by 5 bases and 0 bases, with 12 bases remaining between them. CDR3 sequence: CASSPGQMSTDTQYF. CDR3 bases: TGTGCCAGTAGTCCCGGACAGATGAGCACAGATACGCAGTATTTT.

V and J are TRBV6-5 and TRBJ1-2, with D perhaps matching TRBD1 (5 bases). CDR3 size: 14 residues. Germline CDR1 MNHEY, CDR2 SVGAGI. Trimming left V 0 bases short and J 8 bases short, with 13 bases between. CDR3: CASSYSGASWGYTF. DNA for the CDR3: TGTGCCAGCAGTTACTCCGGGGCCTCGTGGGGCTACACCTTC.

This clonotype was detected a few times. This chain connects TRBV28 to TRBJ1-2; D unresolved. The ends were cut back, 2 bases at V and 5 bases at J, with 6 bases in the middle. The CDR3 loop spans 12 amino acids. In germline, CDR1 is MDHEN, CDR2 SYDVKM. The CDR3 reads CASSLGLYGYTF. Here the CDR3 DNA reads TGTGCCAGCAGTTTAGGCCTATATGGCTACACCTTC.

This CDR3 reads CASSYPKQGDEQYF. Here the CDR3 DNA reads TGTGCCAGCAGTTACCCCAAACAGGGCGACGAGCAGTACTTC. The chain has TRBV28 and TRBJ2-7; TRBD1 might be the D (6 bases). The germline gives CDR1 MDHEN, CDR2 SYDVKM. The CDR3 is 14 residues long. V lost 4 bases and J lost 5, with 15 bases in between.

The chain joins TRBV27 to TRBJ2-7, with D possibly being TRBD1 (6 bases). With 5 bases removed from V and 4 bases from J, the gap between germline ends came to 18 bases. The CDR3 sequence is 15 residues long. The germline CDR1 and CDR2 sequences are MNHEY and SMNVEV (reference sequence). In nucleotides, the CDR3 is TGTGCCAGCAGTCTCCAACAGGGCCGAACTTACGAGCAGTACTTC. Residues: CASSLQQGRTYEQYF.

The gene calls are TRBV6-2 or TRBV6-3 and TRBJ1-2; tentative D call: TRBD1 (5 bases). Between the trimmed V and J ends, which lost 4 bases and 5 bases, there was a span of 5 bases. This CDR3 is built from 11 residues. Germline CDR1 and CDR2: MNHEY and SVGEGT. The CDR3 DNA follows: TGTGCCAGCAGTTGGGGGTATGGCTACACCTTC. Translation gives CASSWGYGYTF.

The CDR3 bases are TGTGCCAGCAGTTCGGTCGCTTTGACAGGGAGGGAGACCCAGTACTTC. The encoded protein is CASSSVALTGRETQYF. This chain links TRBV6-5 with TRBJ2-5; D perhaps matches TRBD1 (7 bases). The CDR3 contains 16 residues. Between the trimmed V and J ends, which lost 4 bases and 5 bases, there was a span of 20 bases. Per germline, CDR1 MNHEY and CDR2 SVGAGI.

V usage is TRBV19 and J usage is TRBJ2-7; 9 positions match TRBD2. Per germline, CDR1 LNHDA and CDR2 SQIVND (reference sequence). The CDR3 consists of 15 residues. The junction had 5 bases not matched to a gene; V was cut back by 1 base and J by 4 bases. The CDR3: CASSIGSGSIYEQYF. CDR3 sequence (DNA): TGTGCCAGTAGTATAGGTAGCGGGAGCATATACGAGCAGTACTTC.

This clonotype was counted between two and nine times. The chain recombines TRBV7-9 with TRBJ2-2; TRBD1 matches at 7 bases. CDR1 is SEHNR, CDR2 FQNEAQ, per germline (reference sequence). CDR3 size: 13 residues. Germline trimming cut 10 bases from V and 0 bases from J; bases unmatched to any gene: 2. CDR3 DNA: TGTGCCACGGGACAGCCGAACACCGGGGAGCTGTTTTTT. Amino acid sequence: CATGQPNTGELFF.

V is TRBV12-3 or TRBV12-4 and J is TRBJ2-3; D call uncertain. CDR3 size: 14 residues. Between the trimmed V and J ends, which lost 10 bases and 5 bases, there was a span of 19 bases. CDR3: CATEINAVGDTQYF. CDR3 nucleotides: TGTGCCACCGAGATAAATGCAGTCGGAGATACGCAGTATTTT.